These T cell receptor beta chains were read from a single sample in a study of beta chain features in type 1 diabetes. The assay was immunoSEQ multiplex PCR, and TCRdb's table has in-frame clones only and misses some. The sample holds 200,000 to 250,000 clones, roughly 13% seen once. Sequenced sample: naive CD4+ T cells from blood. These TCRs come from a woman in her forties in good health. Both conserved end residues are trimmed from each CDR3.

len: 12
v_gene: TRBV5-1
j_gene: TRBJ2-3
CDR3aa: ASLRGLAGDTQY

len: 14
v_gene: TRBV5-1
j_gene: TRBJ2-3
CDR3aa: ASSFRGGPGTDTQY

len: 13
v_gene: TRBV5-1
j_gene: TRBJ2-3
CDR3aa: ASSLGTGTTDTQY

len: 9
v_gene: TRBV6-6
j_gene: TRBJ2-5
CDR3aa: ASSPLETQY

len: 12
v_gene: TRBV5-1
j_gene: TRBJ2-2
CDR3aa: ASGPGQGTGELF

len: 11
v_gene: TRBV4-1
j_gene: TRBJ1-4
CDR3aa: ASSQPNRAELF

len: 11
v_gene: TRBV6-1
j_gene: TRBJ2-7
CDR3aa: ASSPGGTNEQY

len: 12
v_gene: TRBV19
j_gene: TRBJ2-5
CDR3aa: ASSIEEGRETQY

len: 13
v_gene: TRBV28
j_gene: TRBJ1-2
CDR3aa: ASRPNLGGFKGYT

len: 12
v_gene: TRBV6-1
j_gene: TRBJ2-7
CDR3aa: ASGVSRVSYEQY

len: 13
v_gene: TRBV5-4
j_gene: TRBJ2-7
CDR3aa: ASSQSRRGGYEQY

len: 16
v_gene: TRBV4-3
j_gene: TRBJ2-1
CDR3aa: ASSQQPDRGLGLGGQF

len: 14
v_gene: TRBV7-8
j_gene: TRBJ2-3
CDR3aa: ASSTKGGGVRDTQY

len: 11
v_gene: TRBV29-1
j_gene: TRBJ2-7
CDR3aa: SVEASGVYEQY

len: 13
v_gene: TRBV5-1
j_gene: TRBJ2-5
CDR3aa: ASSVGLAVQETQY

len: 11
v_gene: TRBV5-4
j_gene: TRBJ1-1
CDR3aa: AGRQGGNTEAF

len: 14
v_gene: TRBV5-5
j_gene: TRBJ2-3
CDR3aa: ASSLGAGTATDTQY

len: 10
v_gene: TRBV29-1
j_gene: TRBJ1-2
CDR3aa: SANDTRYGYT

len: 12
v_gene: TRBV5-1
j_gene: TRBJ1-1
CDR3aa: ASDEAGVNTEAF

len: 13
v_gene: TRBV5-1
j_gene: TRBJ2-5
CDR3aa: ASSPLTVYRETQY

len: 13
v_gene: TRBV5-1
j_gene: TRBJ2-1
CDR3aa: ASSLADREGSEQF

len: 16
v_gene: TRBV5-1
j_gene: TRBJ1-1
CDR3aa: ASSLVWRKTGMNTEAF

len: 10
v_gene: TRBV5-1
j_gene: TRBJ2-5
CDR3aa: ASSFGGETQY

len: 13
v_gene: TRBV18
j_gene: TRBJ2-7
CDR3aa: ASSPPDGGLDEQY